This T cell receptor beta chain was found in a study of Tregs in tolerant kidney transplant recipients (dated by TCRdb to between 2018 and 2020). Study-wide context: TCRbeta sequencing was used in the study to identify donor-specific regulatory T cells before combined kidney and bone marrow transplantation, and the identified cells were then tracked after transplant. Several methods of expanding Tregs specific for an allogeneic donor were compared by TCRbeta repertoire sequencing in 3 healthy controls. Summary of the overall study and its limitations: Biological reproducibility was not directly assessed, although technical replication error appeared to be minimal. Expanding Tregs with activated donor B cells appeared to identify the most biologically relevant and donor-specific TCRbeta repertoire. Because only a small number of patients were included, the study had limitations, and the results will need to be validated in larger populations as well as under other immunosuppression protocols.

Unstimulated Tregs (CD4+CD25+CD127-), CD4+ non-Tregs (CD4+CD25-), CD4 and CD8 cells were FACS-sorted from thawed PBMCs. Healthy control blood came either as purchased buffy coats or from healthy volunteers. Healthy control blood was separated into PBMCs by Ficoll density gradient and cryopreserved, and patient PBMCs were collected both before and after transplant. Note on this clone: Its recognized antigen is unknown. The record has no base qualities; no much larger clone is one base away.

Based on the germline V gene, the CDR1 and CDR2 sequences are SGHTA and FQGNSA. Deletion took 1 base off V and 1 base off J, with a span of 12 bases between the germline ends. The CDR3 numbers 16 residues from cysteine through phenylalanine. Just CDR3 DNA is preserved here, 48 bases in frame from base 1. Genomic DNA was extracted from sorted cells with the QIAGEN DNeasy Blood and Tissue Kit for TCRbeta CDR3 sequencing. Through immunoSEQ, high-throughput TCRbeta CDR3 sequencing was done commercially, including PCR amplification with internal controls and bias correction. The authors processed their data as follows. A unique productive TCRbeta sequence was defined by the CDR3 nucleotide sequence when primers matched, and otherwise by the CDR3 amino acid sequence together with the Vbeta and Jbeta genes. To correct sorting error, sequences shared between sorted populations at a frequency ratio of 2:1 or less were removed; the rest were assigned to the higher population. A sequence was defined as donor-reactive if the sequence was expanded at least 5-fold in CFSE-low cells compared with unstimulated cells and had a frequency of at least 0.01% in CFSE-low cells. Repertoire divergence was quantified by Jensen-Shannon divergence calculated from the top 100 TCRbeta sequences ranked by frequency. For samples with multiple sequencing runs, sorting error was corrected in each run separately before the runs were combined. Entries here come from immuneACCESS through TCRdb and include only in-frame sequences with V and J called. Some clones fail to appear in such tables; in the studies checked, an unresolved V gene covers under half of the shortfall, and the cause of the remainder is unknown. V and J calls and clone size are copied from that table; D and trimming were computed from the DNA. The sample table lists tens of thousands of clones, around nine tenths of them with a count of one. Over 4% of the sample is in the top ten clones.

This receptor was taken from a human donor in good health. The receptor chain draws on TRBV7-2 and TRBJ2-3; a weak D assignment points to TRBD2 (6 bases agree). Sequenced: CD8+ T cells from blood. The CDR3 reads as follows: CASSLETGRGTDTQYF. The nucleotide sequence is TGTGCCAGCAGCTTAGAAACCGGGAGAGGCACAGATACGCAGTATTTT.